The 31 T cell receptor beta chains presented below share a single source sample, sequenced in a study of shared T cell receptors in the human thymus. Sequencing was performed with immunoSEQ multiplex PCR; in TCRdb, only in-frame clones are kept and a portion is missing. The sample has just under 550,000 clones, approximately 80% seen once; the top ten hold 0.013%. These same data were also listed under a study on human thymus T cells.

Sequenced sample: thymocytes. Receptors originate from a boy in the first two years of life with a congenital heart defect.

The chain uses TRBV5-5 and TRBJ2-7, with 7 positions matching TRBD2. J gave up 3 bases and V 5 bases, and 17 bases lay outside the gene matches. This CDR3 contains 17 residues. Looked up from germline, CDR1 is SGHKS and CDR2 is YYEKEE (reference sequence). As DNA, the CDR3 is TGTGCCAGCAGGGGGGAGCGGGAAGCCTGGGGTCACTACGAGCAGTACTTC. This sequence encodes CASRGEREAWGHYEQYF.

The chain carries TRBV27 and TRBJ1-5, with 9 bases identical to TRBD1. CDR3 length: 14 amino acids. The germline CDR1 and CDR2 sequences are MNHEY and SMNVEV (reference sequence). V shed 3 bases, J shed 4 bases, and the junction held 1 base outside the gene matches. DNA of the CDR3: TGTGCCAGCAGTTTGGGACAGGGAAATCAGCCCCAGCATTTT. Translation: CASSLGQGNQPQHF.

The gene calls are TRBV14 and TRBJ2-5, with TRBD1 matching 10 bases. J lost 4 bases, V lost 0 bases, and 5 bases had no gene match. CDR1 is SGHDN and CDR2 is FVKESK in the germline V gene. This CDR3 has 16 amino acids. The CDR3 bases are TGTGCCAGCAGCCAAGATAGGGACAGGGGACGAGAGACCCAGTACTTC. The encoded protein is CASSQDRDRGRETQYF.

The V call is TRBV5-8, the J call TRBJ2-6; 8 bases are shared with TRBD1. The length of the CDR3 is 18 residues. Trimming removed 4 bases from V and 0 bases from J; junction bases left unmatched: 9. Germline V CDR1 and CDR2: SGHTS, YDEGEE. This chain's CDR3 is CASSTGGTGLSGANVLTF. Here the CDR3 DNA reads TGTGCCAGCAGCACCGGCGGGACAGGCCTCTCTGGGGCCAACGTCCTGACTTTC.

The rearrangement uses TRBV19 and TRBJ2-7; D is possibly TRBD2 (6 bases). Trimming removed 1 base at V and 7 bases at J, with 29 bases between. Germline values: CDR1 LNHDA, CDR2 SQIVND (reference sequence). The CDR3 loop spans 19 amino acids. The CDR3: CASSIGVGKAGKLGEEQYF. The CDR3 bases are TGTGCCAGTAGTATAGGGGTGGGGAAGGCGGGGAAGTTGGGAGAAGAGCAGTACTTC. The full variable domain, rest sourced from reference TRBV19 and TRBJ2-7, is DGGITQSPKYLFRKEGQNVTLSCEQNLNHDAMYWYRQDPGQGLRLIYYSQIVNDFQKGDIAEGYSVSREKKESFPLTVTSAQKNPTAFYLCASSIGVGKAGKLGEEQYFGPGTRLTVT.

The table lists this clone with a few counts. The CDR3: CASSRLVHSADTQYF. The DNA of the CDR3 is TGCGCCAGTAGCAGACTAGTCCATTCTGCGGATACGCAGTATTTT. This chain connects TRBV5-1 to TRBJ2-3, with a possible D match to TRBD2 (6 bases). The CDR3 spans 15 residues. Trimming removed 8 bases from V and 6 bases from J, with 22 bases in between. Germline V gene lookup returns CDR1 SGHRS and CDR2 YFSETQ. Complete variable domain (other parts from reference TRBV5-1 and TRBJ2-3): KAGVTQTPRYLIKTRGQQVTLSCSPISGHRSVSWYQQTPGQGLQFLFEYFSETQRNKGNFPGRFSGRQFSNSRSEMNVSTLELGDSALYLCASSRLVHSADTQYFGPGTRLTVL.

This chain connects TRBV11-2 to TRBJ2-7; D possibly corresponds to TRBD2 (6 bases). The CDR3 extends over 14 amino acids. The ends were cut back, 3 bases at V and 4 bases at J, with 13 bases in the middle. Germline V gives CDR1 SGHAT, CDR2 FQNNGV. The CDR3 loop reads CASSFDGGEYEQYF. CDR3 coding DNA: TGTGCCAGCAGCTTCGACGGAGGGGAATACGAGCAGTACTTC.

The chain carries TRBV28 and TRBJ2-4, with a tentative D call TRBD1 (6 bases). From germline, CDR1 is MDHEN and CDR2 SYDVKM. Trimming left V 6 bases short and J 0 bases short, with 9 bases between. The CDR3 sequence is 14 residues long. CDR3 sequence (DNA): TGTGCCAGCAGGGACAGAAAAGCCAAAAACATTCAGTACTTC. It codes for CASRDRKAKNIQYF.

The genes are TRBV6-8 and TRBJ2-7; 7 nucleotides line up with TRBD2. CDR1 and CDR2 from the germline V gene are MNHGY and SAAAGT. The ends lost 6 bases at V and 5 bases at J; junction bases unmatched: 4. CDR3 length: 12 amino acids. As DNA, the CDR3 is TGTGCCAGCAGCGACGGGGGGAACGAGCAGTACTTC. Protein product: CASSDGGNEQYF.

On this clone: Germline and junction disagree at one end, which may indicate a read error. J is TRBJ2-7 and V is TRBV2; the match to TRBD2 covers 13 bases. CDR3 length: 14 residues. Looked up from germline, CDR1 is SNHLY and CDR2 is FYNNEI. This CDR3 reads CASRELAGGYGQYF. DNA for the CDR3: TGTGCCAGCAGAGAACTAGCGGGAGGGTACGGGCAGTACTTC.

The chain recombines TRBV19 with TRBJ2-5; 7 bases line up with TRBD2. The CDR3 has 14 amino acids. V was clipped by 3 bases and J by 5 bases; unmatched bases: 6. Germline lookup yields CDR1 LNHDA and CDR2 SQIVND (reference sequence). The CDR3: CASSIFGRSETQYF. CDR3 nucleotide sequence: TGTGCCAGTAGTATTTTCGGGAGGTCTGAGACCCAGTACTTC.

The chain uses TRBV27 and TRBJ1-5, with a weak D call TRBD1 (6 bases). CDR1 and CDR2 from the germline V gene are MNHEY and SMNVEV (reference sequence). Trimming took 2 bases from V and 5 from J, leaving 16 bases between them. The CDR3 is 16 residues long. CDR3 sequence (DNA): TGTGCCAGCAGTTTACAGGGGATAGGGATCGATCAGCCCCAGCATTTT. This encodes CASSLQGIGIDQPQHF.

The rearrangement links TRBV2 to TRBJ1-3; the D gene is possibly TRBD1 (6 bases). Trimming pared 3 bases from V and 2 bases from J, leaving 14 bases between. Looked up from germline, CDR1 is SNHLY and CDR2 is FYNNEI. The CDR3 contains 16 residues. The DNA of the CDR3 is TGTGCCAGCAGTGAGCTTTCGAGACAGGCTGGAAACACCATATATTTT. Translation gives CASSELSRQAGNTIYF.

The chain is built from TRBV19 and TRBJ2-1; TRBD1 aligns across 8 bases. This CDR3 comprises 16 residues. The junction had 11 bases not matched to a gene; V was cut back by 8 bases and J by 2 bases. Germline V gene lookup returns CDR1 LNHDA and CDR2 SQIVND (reference sequence). CDR3 nucleotide sequence: TGTGCCAGTCTTAAGAACGGACAGGGTCCCTACAATGAGCAGTTCTTC. Residues: CASLKNGQGPYNEQFF.

The gene calls are TRBV28 and TRBJ2-1, with 7 bases fitting TRBD2. J lost 4 bases, V lost 6 bases, and 9 bases had no gene match. The CDR3 length is 15 residues. Per the germline V gene, CDR1 is MDHEN and CDR2 is SYDVKM. The CDR3 sequence: CASSTGLVNYNEQFF. CDR3 nucleotides: TGTGCCAGCAGCACTGGACTAGTGAATTACAATGAGCAGTTCTTC.

This chain joins TRBV10-1 and TRBJ2-7; the D gene is possibly TRBD1 (6 bases). V was clipped by 2 bases and J by 2 bases, with 13 bases between them. The CDR3 has 15 amino acids. In germline, CDR1 is WNHNN, CDR2 SYGVQD (reference sequence). The CDR3, as DNA: TGCGCCAGCAGTGAGAGCGCAGGGGAGCCCTACGAGCAGTACTTC. Protein product: CASSESAGEPYEQYF.

V gene TRBV7-2 combines with J gene TRBJ2-5; D remains unclear. The V and J ends lost 3 bases and 5 bases respectively, with 7 bases between them. This CDR3 has 12 amino acids. Germline CDR1 SGHTA, CDR2 FQGNSA. The CDR3 DNA is TGTGCCAGCAGCTTGGGCCTGGAGACCCAGTACTTC. This translates into CASSLGLETQYF.

The chain recombines TRBV7-8 with TRBJ2-1; 9 bases map to TRBD1. This CDR3 has 17 residues. The ends lost 1 base at V and 9 bases at J; junction bases unmatched: 13. Looked up from germline, CDR1 is SGHVS and CDR2 is FQNEAQ. This chain's CDR3 is CASSLGIGTGRKGEQFF. The CDR3 region has the DNA TGTGCCAGCAGCTTAGGGATAGGGACAGGGCGGAAAGGTGAGCAGTTCTTC.

This sequence joins TRBV4-3 and TRBJ2-7, with 10 nucleotides matching TRBD1. Germline CDR1 reads LGHNA; CDR2 reads YSLEER. The CDR3 runs 15 residues. V shed 1 base and J 9 bases; nucleotides not matched to a gene: 9. The CDR3 here is CASSQGKGQGNRQYF. Here the CDR3 DNA reads TGCGCCAGCAGCCAAGGGAAGGGACAGGGGAATAGGCAGTACTTC.

The rearrangement links TRBV10-3 to TRBJ2-1; the D gene is possibly TRBD2 (6 bases). The length of the CDR3 is 14 residues. V was trimmed by 7 bases and J by 7 bases, leaving 17 bases between them. Germline CDR1 is ENHRY and CDR2 is SYGVKD. The CDR3 here is CAIKGRSEPNEQFF. CDR3 nucleotide sequence: TGTGCCATCAAGGGGAGGAGCGAGCCTAATGAGCAGTTCTTC.

The chain joins TRBV4-3 to TRBJ2-7; TRBD2 might be the D (5 bases). Germline V gene sequence: CDR1 LGHNA, CDR2 YSLEER. The CDR3 sequence is 15 residues long. Trimming removed 7 bases from V and 6 bases from J, with 22 bases in between. CDR3 DNA sequence: TGCGCCAGCACCCCGTGCCCGGGGAAAGTAGGCGAGCAGTACTTC. Protein product: CASTPCPGKVGEQYF.

The CDR3 DNA follows: TGTGCCAGCAGCTCGCTGACTGGGAACACTGAAGCTTTCTTT. Translation gives CASSSLTGNTEAFF. This rearrangement joins TRBV7-2 to TRBJ1-1; D call uncertain. The CDR3 has 14 amino acids. The V gene's germline CDR1 is SGHTA and CDR2 FQGNSA. V lost 4 bases, J lost 1 base, and 10 bases lay in between.

This clone has a handful of counts. This chain uses TRBV6-4 with TRBJ2-7; TRBD2 matches at 8 bases. V trimming: 8 bases; J trimming: 4 bases; junction bases outside the gene matches: 16. This CDR3 region has 16 residues. The germline V gene encodes CDR1 MRHNA and CDR2 SNTAGT. Here the CDR3 DNA reads TGTGCCAGCCCCCCGCCCCGGGGGGGTAGATGGTACGAGCAGTACTTC. Its protein product is CASPPPRGGRWYEQYF.

V is TRBV2 and J is TRBJ2-1; 9 bases are a match to TRBD1. V was pared by 3 bases and J by 7 bases, with 7 bases of the junction left unmatched. There are 15 residues in the CDR3. CDR1 and CDR2 from the germline V gene are SNHLY and FYNNEI. Written as DNA, the CDR3 is TGTGCCAGCAGTGAGGGGACAGGGAGCGGAAATGAGCAGTTCTTC. Its translation: CASSEGTGSGNEQFF.

This chain connects TRBV12-1 to TRBJ2-1; the DNA was not used to check the table's D call, TRBD2. TRBV12-1 is assigned pseudogene status. CDR3 length: 19 amino acids. CDR3 loop: CASSIEERGLAGVGNEQFF. CDR3 coding DNA: TGTGCCAGCAGCATTGAAGAAAGGGGACTAGCGGGAGTGGGTAATGAGCAGTTCTTC.

As DNA, the CDR3 is TGTGCCATCAGCGTGAGTATCGACGAGCAGTACTTC. Its translation is CAISVSIDEQYF. The chain carries TRBV10-3 and TRBJ2-7; D unresolved. This CDR3 region has 12 residues. The germline V gene has CDR1 ENHRY and CDR2 SYGVKD. V lost 6 bases to trimming and J lost 5 bases, with 11 bases between them.

CDR3 nucleotides: TGTGCCAGCACCCTAGCGGGAGGAGCGGAGACCCAGTACTTC. Translation gives CASTLAGGAETQYF. J is TRBJ2-5 and V is TRBV5-4; 11 positions match TRBD2. Looked up from germline, CDR1 is SGHNT and CDR2 is YYREEE (reference sequence). This CDR3 is 14 amino acids long. Trimming took 6 bases from V and 5 from J; bases not matched to a gene: 6. Complete variable domain (other parts from reference TRBV5-4 and TRBJ2-5): ETGVTQSPTHLIKTRGQQVTLRCSSQSGHNTVSWYQQALGQGPQFIFQYYREEENGRGNFPPRFSGLQFPNYSSELNVNALELDDSALYLCASTLAGGAETQYFGPGTRLLVL.

This chain joins TRBV30 and TRBJ1-4; D is unclear. This CDR3 spans 17 amino acids. V lost 0 bases and J lost 4, with 18 bases in between. Germline V lookup: CDR1 GTSNPN, CDR2 SVGIG (reference sequence). This CDR3 is CAWSVPLETAGNEKLFF. The CDR3 DNA reads TGTGCCTGGAGTGTACCTCTTGAAACAGCCGGTAATGAAAAACTGTTTTTT.

This sequence joins TRBV6-4 and TRBJ2-3; 14 positions match TRBD2. J gave up 5 bases and V 6 bases, and 13 bases lay outside the gene matches. The CDR3 length is 18 residues. Germline V gene sequence: CDR1 MRHNA, CDR2 SNTAGT. The CDR3 reads CASSEEWTSGRWGDTQYF. The CDR3 nucleotides are TGTGCCAGCAGCGAAGAATGGACTAGCGGGAGGTGGGGAGATACGCAGTATTTT.

The chain combines TRBV15 with TRBJ2-7, with D perhaps matching TRBD2 (6 bases). CDR3 size: 18 residues. The germline V and J ends were trimmed by 0 bases and 3 bases, with 21 bases remaining between them. The germline CDR1 and CDR2 sequences are LNHNV and YYDKDF (reference sequence). The CDR3 bases are TGTGCCACCAGCAGAGATCGGGGGAACGAGGTACGGGGCTACGAGCAGTACTTC. Its translation is CATSRDRGNEVRGYEQYF.

V and J are TRBV11-2 and TRBJ1-1; D gene ambiguous. The V and J ends lost 3 bases and 4 bases respectively, with 21 bases between them. Germline V CDR1 and CDR2: SGHAT, FQNNGV. The CDR3 sequence is 17 residues long. In nucleotides, the CDR3 is TGTGCCAGCAGCTTGGGAGGCGGCAGAGTAGGTGGCACTGAAGCTTTCTTT. Its translation: CASSLGGGRVGGTEAFF.